The 3 T cell receptor beta chains below come from one sample, sequenced in a study of identical twins. TCRdb ran MiXCR on the 5' RACE reads and lists one entry per CDR3 protein. The sample has roughly 260,000 distinct CDR3 sequences; 7% to 8.5% are singletons. The same data also contributed to another study, on yellow fever vaccine responses in identical twins.

Material for sequencing was CD8+ T cells sorted from blood. The source is a woman aged 18-35 years in good health.

Only a few counts were recorded for this clonotype. The chain is built from TRBV5-6 and TRBJ2-7, with a tentative D call TRBD1 (6 bases). The germline gives CDR1 SGHDT, CDR2 YYEEEE. CDR3 size: 14 residues. V was pared by 0 bases and J by 2 bases, with 9 bases between. The CDR3 reads CASSLVDRTYEQYV. In nucleotides, the CDR3 is TGTGCCAGCAGCTTGGTTGACAGGACCTACGAGCAGTACGTC.

This clonotype came up many times. This chain uses TRBV20-1 with TRBJ2-6, with TRBD2 as a possible D gene (6 bases). The CDR3 is 14 amino acids. Trimming left V 3 bases short and J 2 bases short, with 8 bases between. Germline V CDR1 and CDR2: DFQATT, SNEGSKA (reference sequence). The CDR3 spells CSAREGAGANVLTF. The DNA for the CDR3 is TGCAGTGCTAGGGAGGGAGCTGGGGCCAACGTCCTGACTTTC.

This clonotype has more than one count but fewer than ten. The V call is TRBV12-3 or TRBV12-4, the J call TRBJ2-7, with D tentatively TRBD2 (7 bases). V dropped 5 bases and J dropped 0 bases, with 11 bases sitting between them. This CDR3 has 14 residues. CDR3 in amino acids: CASSRGGDSYEQYF. CDR3 in DNA: TGTGCCAGCAGTCGCGGGGGCGACTCCTACGAGCAGTACTTC.